The 28 T cell receptor beta chains below come from one sample, sequenced in a study of STAT5B mutations in CD4+ large granular lymphocyte leukemia. This table comes from immunoSEQ multiplex PCR, and its TCRdb copy is limited to in-frame clones, with some not included. The data show 20,000 to 25,000 clones, 74% seen once. Sequencing was performed on CD4+ T cells from blood buffy coats. The receptors were gathered from a human donor in good health.

This clone was recorded once. This chain connects TRBV6-6 to TRBJ2-1; 9 bases are a match to TRBD2. CDR3 length: 16 residues. Trimming took 10 bases from V and 3 from J; bases not matched to a gene: 13. The germline CDR1 and CDR2 sequences are MNHNY and SVGAGI (reference sequence). In DNA form, the CDR3 reads TGTGCCACCCGCACGACCCTAGCGGGGTTCTACAATGAGCAGTTCTTC. Protein: CATRTTLAGFYNEQFF.

The table lists this clone with a count of one. V and J are TRBV5-1 and TRBJ1-4; weak D call: TRBD1 (5 bases). CDR1 and CDR2 from the germline V gene are SGHRS and YFSETQ. Trimming stripped 6 bases from V and 5 bases from J, with 14 bases between. The CDR3 is made up of 14 amino acids. The CDR3 DNA is TGCGCCAGCACCCCGGGGGGGGGAAATGAAAAACTGTTTTTT. Translating gives CASTPGGGNEKLFF.

The chain links TRBV30 to TRBJ1-1; possibly TRBD1 for D (5 bases). Germline V gives CDR1 GTSNPN, CDR2 SVGIG (reference sequence). The CDR3 loop spans 14 amino acids. The ends were cut back, 0 bases at V and 5 bases at J, with 13 bases in the middle. The CDR3 DNA follows: TGTGCCTGGAGTGTACTTGGGGGTGGGACTGAAGCTTTCTTT. As protein: CAWSVLGGGTEAFF.

The chain carries TRBV6-5 and TRBJ2-7; 11 nucleotides line up with TRBD1. This CDR3 region has 13 residues. CDR1 and CDR2 (germline): MNHEY, SVGAGI. The trim removed 6 bases at V and 3 bases at J, leaving 1 base unmatched. For the CDR3, the DNA is TGTGCCAGCAGGGGGACAGGGGGCTACGAGCAGTACGTC. Protein sequence: CASRGTGGYEQYV.

This chain uses TRBV7-6 with TRBJ2-1; no clear D gene. This CDR3 spans 13 amino acids. Deletions cut 0 bases from V and 7 bases from J, with 7 bases between. Germline V gene sequence: CDR1 SGHVS, CDR2 FNYEAQ. This CDR3 is CASSLAGRNEQFF. DNA of the CDR3: TGTGCCAGCAGCTTAGCGGGCAGGAATGAGCAGTTCTTC.

This rearrangement joins TRBV11-1 to TRBJ2-6; 8 nucleotides align to TRBD1. CDR1 is SGHAT, CDR2 FQDESV, per germline (reference sequence). Unmatched junction bases numbered 4, after V lost 6 bases and J lost 0 bases. This CDR3 has 16 amino acids. In DNA, the CDR3 is TGTGCCAGCAGGTCAGGGGGCCTCTCTGGGGCCAACGTCCTGACTTTC. The encoded protein is CASRSGGLSGANVLTF. Based on the CDR3 plus reference TRBV11-1 and TRBJ2-6, the full variable domain is EAEVAQSPRYKITEKSQAVAFWCDPISGHATLYWYRQILGQGPELLVQFQDESVVDDSQLPKDRFSAERLKGVDSTLKIQPAELGDSAMYLCASRSGGLSGANVLTFGAGSRLTVL.

V usage is TRBV10-3 and J usage is TRBJ1-4, with TRBD1 matching over 7 bases. The CDR3 totals 16 residues. Trimming took 0 bases from V and 2 from J; bases not matched to a gene: 3. Germline lookup yields CDR1 ENHRY and CDR2 SYGVKD. The CDR3 sequence: CAISESTGPTNEKLFF. CDR3 bases: TGTGCCATCAGTGAGTCGACAGGGCCCACTAATGAAAAACTGTTTTTT.

The chain uses TRBV6-5 and TRBJ2-3, with unresolved D. The V gene lost 2 bases and the J gene lost 1 base, with 7 bases spanning the gap. Germline CDR1 is MNHEY and CDR2 is SVGAGI. The CDR3 is 14 amino acids. CDR3 DNA: TGTGCCAGCAGTTACAGTCGGGGCACAGATACGCAGTATTTT. Protein product: CASSYSRGTDTQYF.

V is TRBV7-6 and J is TRBJ2-7; D unclear. CDR3 size: 13 residues. V lost 1 base and J 7 bases, leaving 11 bases between the germline ends. Germline V gene data show CDR1 as SGHVS and CDR2 as FNYEAQ. The CDR3 sequence: CASSLVAREEQYF. The CDR3 DNA sequence: TGTGCCAGCAGCTTAGTGGCCCGAGAAGAGCAGTACTTC.

The chain recombines TRBV6-6 with TRBJ2-3; possibly TRBD1 or TRBD2 for D (5 bases each). This CDR3 contains 13 residues. Germline V lookup: CDR1 MNHNY, CDR2 SVGAGI (reference sequence). V was trimmed by 6 bases and J by 2 bases, leaving 9 bases between them. The CDR3 nucleotides are TGTGCCAGCAGACGGGACGACACAGATACGCAGTATTTT. This translates into CASRRDDTDTQYF.

The chain couples TRBV9 to TRBJ1-2; 7 bases agree with TRBD1. The trim removed 4 bases at V and 2 bases at J, leaving 2 bases unmatched. CDR3 size: 13 residues. Germline V gene lookup returns CDR1 SGDLS and CDR2 YYNGEE. CDR3 amino acids: CASSLGGNYGYTF. DNA of the CDR3: TGTGCCAGCAGCCTAGGGGGCAACTATGGCTACACCTTC.

The genes are TRBV7-9 and TRBJ2-1; possibly TRBD2 for D (6 bases). V was shortened by 5 bases and J by 4 bases, with 24 bases between the two germline ends. The CDR3 is 18 residues long. CDR1 and CDR2 (germline): SEHNR, FQNEAQ (reference sequence). CDR3 sequence: CASSGGMTLAIQYNEQFF. The CDR3 coding sequence is TGTGCCAGCAGCGGGGGGATGACCCTAGCGATTCAGTACAATGAGCAGTTCTTC.

V usage is TRBV19 and J usage is TRBJ2-2; D could derive from TRBD1 or TRBD2 (6 bases each). Looked up from germline, CDR1 is LNHDA and CDR2 is SQIVND (reference sequence). The CDR3 runs 16 residues. The ends were cut back, 7 bases at V and 2 bases at J, with 17 bases in the middle. The DNA of the CDR3 is TGTGCCAGTATGGTTTTACGGGGGCAAAACACCGGGGAGCTGTTTTTT. This sequence encodes CASMVLRGQNTGELFF.

This chain connects TRBV28 to TRBJ2-3, with 7 bases lining up with TRBD2. The CDR3 consists of 17 residues. Germline V gene sequence: CDR1 MDHEN, CDR2 SYDVKM. J lost 5 bases, V lost 5 bases, and 16 bases had no gene match. CDR3 in amino acids: CASSTSGRREKGDTQYF. Written as DNA, the CDR3 is TGTGCCAGCAGTACGTCCGGGAGGCGGGAGAAGGGAGATACGCAGTATTTT.

The chain combines TRBV15 with TRBJ2-7; 7 nucleotides line up with TRBD2. Trimming removed 0 bases from V and 5 bases from J; junction bases left unmatched: 10. The CDR3 consists of 16 residues. Germline CDR1 reads LNHNV; CDR2 reads YYDKDF (reference sequence). The CDR3, as DNA: TGTGCCACCAGCAGAGATCAATGGGAGGGCCGCCACGAGCAGTACTTC. Translated, it gives CATSRDQWEGRHEQYF. Drawing the rest from reference TRBV15 and TRBJ2-7, the complete variable domain is DAMVIQNPRYQVTQFGKPVTLSCSQTLNHNVMYWYQQKSSQAPKLLFHYYDKDFNNEADTPDNFQSRRPNTSFCFLDIRSPGLGDTAMYLCATSRDQWEGRHEQYFGPGTRLTVT.

V gene TRBV5-1 combines with J gene TRBJ1-6; D remains ambiguous. Germline V gene lookup returns CDR1 SGHRS and CDR2 YFSETQ. V shed 4 bases and J shed 8 bases, with 10 bases lying between them. The CDR3 contains 13 residues. CDR3 coding DNA: TGCGCCAGCAGCGTGATCGGGGATTCACCCCTCCACTTT. It is translated as CASSVIGDSPLHF.

In this sample, this clone turned up a few times. The chain carries TRBV5-1 and TRBJ1-1, with D perhaps TRBD1 (5 bases). The germline V and J ends were trimmed by 2 bases and 3 bases, with 8 bases remaining between them. Germline V gives CDR1 SGHRS, CDR2 YFSETQ. The CDR3 is 13 amino acids. Here the CDR3 reads CASSLKGDTEAFF. The CDR3 DNA reads as TGCGCCAGCAGCTTAAAAGGGGACACTGAAGCTTTCTTT.

This sequence joins TRBV28 and TRBJ1-2; a weak D match, TRBD1 (5 bases). Germline lookup yields CDR1 MDHEN and CDR2 SYDVKM. The CDR3 spans 14 residues. Trimming pared 5 bases from V and 4 bases from J, leaving 14 bases between. The CDR3 nucleotides read TGTGCCAGCAGTGGGCCGGGGGGACCCTATGGCTACACCTTC. Translation gives CASSGPGGPYGYTF.

For the CDR3, the DNA is TGTGCAAGTCGCCCCCACAGGATGGGCTCCTACAATGAGCAGTTCTTC. Translating gives CASRPHRMGSYNEQFF. The chain links TRBV12-2 to TRBJ2-1; the table's D gene call, TRBD1, was not cross checked with the DNA. TRBV12-2 is listed as a pseudogene. This CDR3 is 16 amino acids long.

The J gene is TRBJ2-7, the V gene TRBV20-1; the D gene could be TRBD1 or TRBD2 (5 bases each). CDR1 is DFQATT, CDR2 SNEGSKA, per germline (reference sequence). The CDR3 contains 11 residues. Here the CDR3 DNA reads TGCAGGCCGGTGGGGGATTACGAGCAGTACTTC. This encodes CRPVGDYEQYF.

The chain joins TRBV6-1 to TRBJ2-2; 7 bases match TRBD1. The length of the CDR3 is 14 residues. Germline V gene data show CDR1 as MNHNS and CDR2 as SASEGT. V was pared by 8 bases and J by 4 bases, with 7 bases of the junction left unmatched. DNA of the CDR3: TGTGCCAGCCACAGACAGGGCGGCACCGGGGAGCTGTTTTTT. Amino acids: CASHRQGGTGELFF.

This clone has only a few counts. This rearrangement joins TRBV25-1 to TRBJ2-5; D may correspond to TRBD1 or TRBD2 (5 bases each). Trimming cost V 7 bases and J 4 bases, with 16 bases left between them. The CDR3 runs 14 residues. The germline V gene has CDR1 MGHDK and CDR2 SYGVNS. The CDR3 coding sequence is TGTGCCAGCAAGGGGTGGAGCGGCCTAGAGACCCAGTACTTC. Translation: CASKGWSGLETQYF.

The genes are TRBV7-3 and TRBJ2-2; the match to TRBD2 covers 11 bases. The J segment lost 9 bases and the V segment lost 5 bases, leaving 14 bases of the junction unmatched. CDR3 length: 17 amino acids. Germline CDR1 SGHTA, CDR2 FQGTGA. The CDR3 spells CASSPGVAGGMARELFF. DNA for the CDR3: TGTGCCAGCAGCCCCGGAGTAGCGGGGGGGATGGCAAGGGAGCTGTTTTTT.

The chain is built from TRBV2 and TRBJ1-5, with D hard to call. Germline V lookup: CDR1 SNHLY, CDR2 FYNNEI. Trimming cost V 2 bases and J 2 bases, with 22 bases left between them. The CDR3 length is 19 residues. CDR3 DNA: TGTGCCAGCAGTGAAAGTTTCGGTTATTTGGCACAACGCAATCAGCCCCAGCATTTT. It translates to CASSESFGYLAQRNQPQHF.

The chain recombines TRBV28 with TRBJ2-6; D is undetermined. CDR3 length: 13 residues. With 2 bases removed from V and 7 bases from J, the gap between germline ends came to 6 bases. Germline V gene sequence: CDR1 MDHEN, CDR2 SYDVKM. The CDR3 DNA sequence: TGTGCCAGCAGTTTAGTTCAAGCCAACGTCCTGACTTTC. This sequence encodes CASSLVQANVLTF.

The chain uses TRBV7-2 and TRBJ2-5, with 8 bases lining up with TRBD1. The CDR3 is 15 residues long. Germline V CDR1 and CDR2: SGHTA, FQGNSA. V was clipped by 0 bases and J by 4 bases; unmatched bases: 4. CDR3 DNA: TGTGCCAGCAGCTTAGCCTGGGACAGGTCAGAGACCCAGTACTTC. Protein: CASSLAWDRSETQYF.

The chain employs TRBV29-1 and TRBJ1-2; D not resolved. Germline V gives CDR1 SQVTM, CDR2 ANQGSEA. This CDR3 region has 12 residues. V lost 7 bases, J lost 2 bases, and 11 bases lay in between. Here the CDR3 DNA reads TGCAGCGGTTTCGGGTCGAACTATGGCTACACCTTC. Its protein product is CSGFGSNYGYTF.

This clone was counted a few times. The gene calls are TRBV30 and TRBJ1-2, with D possibly TRBD1 on 5 matching bases. Germline values: CDR1 GTSNPN, CDR2 SVGIG (reference sequence). The CDR3 loop spans 13 amino acids. V was clipped by 3 bases and J by 2 bases, with 10 bases between them. CDR3 amino acids: CAWRPGPNYGYTF. The CDR3 nucleotides read TGTGCCTGGAGGCCGGGACCGAACTATGGCTACACCTTC.